This record concerns one T cell receptor (beta chain) sequence. Its target is unknown. These data are taken from a study of radiotherapy plus CTLA-4 blockade in lung cancer. Unmatched junction bases numbered 4, after V lost 3 bases and J lost 7 bases. The CDR3 consists of 14 residues. Germline V gene data show CDR1 as SGHVS and CDR2 as FNYEAQ. Focal radiation plus CTLA-4 blockade with ipilimumab was administered to patients who had chemo-refractory metastatic non-small-cell lung cancer. The method was immunoSEQ multiplex PCR; TCRdb's version includes in-frame clones alone and lacks a portion of them. The table has roughly 66,000 clones, around 83% seen once. Study findings and constraints: TCR clones from tumors expanded in blood after radiotherapy plus ipilimumab. In blood, early T cell clone dynamics reportedly predicted response best, together with interferon-beta.

The sample in question was peripheral blood, obtained from a patient treated with radiotherapy plus ipilimumab. This clonotype was sampled from a human donor with non-small cell lung cancer who had a partial response to radiotherapy plus ipilimumab. V is TRBV7-6 and J is TRBJ2-1, with TRBD2 matching over 9 bases. The DNA of the CDR3 is TGTGCCAGCAGCTTCCCTAGCGGGGATAATGAGCAGTTCTTC. It encodes CASSFPSGDNEQFF.